Listed here are 23 T cell receptor beta chains from one sample, sequenced in a study of shared clonotypes between healthy human individuals. The data were produced by immunoSEQ multiplex PCR, yet TCRdb's version contains in-frame clones alone and is incomplete. The top ten clones hold about 0.13% of a sample with about 2.4 million clones, approximately 94% of them seen once. What was sequenced was naive CD4+ T cells sorted from blood. Subset defined: CD45RA+ positively selected. The receptors were sampled from a man aged 18 to 30 in good health.

V and J are TRBV19 and TRBJ2-5; D could derive from TRBD1 or TRBD2 (6 bases each). The germline gives CDR1 LNHDA, CDR2 SQIVND (reference sequence). The CDR3 extends over 15 amino acids. V was trimmed by 6 bases and J by 5 bases, leaving 19 bases between them. The CDR3 loop is CASSLGGRGGETQYF. For the CDR3, the DNA is TGTGCCAGTAGCCTCGGGGGCAGGGGCGGCGAGACCCAGTACTTC.

This chain joins TRBV7-2 and TRBJ2-7; 12 bases match TRBD2. CDR3 size: 16 residues. Germline V gene lookup returns CDR1 SGHTA and CDR2 FQGNSA. Trimming cost V 5 bases and J 2 bases; bases outside gene matches: 7. This chain's CDR3 is CASSRLAGVKPYEQYF. In DNA, the CDR3 is TGTGCCAGCAGCCGACTAGCGGGAGTTAAGCCCTACGAGCAGTACTTC. Complete variable domain (other parts from reference TRBV7-2 and TRBJ2-7): GAGVSQSPSNKVTEKGKDVELRCDPISGHTALYWYRQSLGQGLEFLIYFQGNSAPDKSGLPSDRFSAERTGGSVSTLTIQRTQQEDSAVYLCASSRLAGVKPYEQYFGPGTRLTVT.

The chain links TRBV2 to TRBJ2-1; 9 positions agree with TRBD1. After removal of 8 bases from V and 1 base from J, the junction contained 6 bases not matched to a gene. This CDR3 contains 15 residues. Looked up from germline, CDR1 is SNHLY and CDR2 is FYNNEI. The CDR3 sequence: CASCPDRGSYNEQFF. The DNA for the CDR3 is TGTGCCAGCTGTCCGGACAGGGGTTCCTACAATGAGCAGTTCTTC.

This chain joins TRBV30 and TRBJ2-2, with 16 bases aligning to TRBD2. Germline lookup yields CDR1 GTSNPN and CDR2 SVGIG (reference sequence). CDR3 length equals 17 residues. V was clipped by 5 bases and J by 5 bases; unmatched bases: 8. The CDR3 loop is CAWCPGLAGGGTGELFF. CDR3 in DNA: TGTGCCTGGTGTCCGGGACTAGCGGGAGGGGGTACCGGGGAGCTGTTTTTT.

This clone was observed a single time. The sample contains more than one DNA sequence encoding this CDR3. The V and J genes are TRBV9 and TRBJ2-3, with D unclear. V was cut by 0 bases and J by 3 bases, with 8 bases left in between. CDR3 length: 14 amino acids. Germline CDR1 SGDLS, CDR2 YYNGEE. CDR3 bases: TGTGCCAGCAGCGTAGTTGGTACGACAGATACGCAGTATTTT. This gives the protein CASSVVGTTDTQYF.

This CDR3 is CASSLGGGGYNEQFF. The CDR3 nucleotides are TGTGCCAGCAGCTTAGGAGGCGGAGGCTACAATGAGCAGTTCTTC. This chain connects TRBV7-2 to TRBJ2-1; a possible D gene is TRBD2 (5 bases). CDR3 length: 15 residues. The V gene lost 1 base and the J gene lost 3 bases, with 10 bases spanning the gap. Germline-derived CDR1 and CDR2 are SGHTA and FQGNSA.

Of note for this clone: Other DNA sequences in this sample translate to the same CDR3. The gene calls are TRBV7-2 and TRBJ1-2, with TRBD1 identical over 8 bases. This CDR3 region has 14 residues. J was trimmed by 2 bases and V by 5 bases; bases with no gene match: 4. Per germline, CDR1 SGHTA and CDR2 FQGNSA. Written as DNA, the CDR3 is TGTGCCAGCAGCGGGCAGGGGGCGAACTATGGCTACACCTTC. This sequence encodes CASSGQGANYGYTF.

The gene calls are TRBV5-1 and TRBJ1-4, with D unresolved. CDR3 size: 13 residues. Germline V lookup: CDR1 SGHRS, CDR2 YFSETQ. The V end was cut by 5 bases, the J end by 8 bases, with 13 bases between. The CDR3 here is CASSSPTIEKLFF. The CDR3 DNA is TGCGCCAGCAGTTCCCCGACGATCGAAAAACTGTTTTTT. The full variable domain, with the rest looked up from reference TRBV5-1 and TRBJ1-4, is KAGVTQTPRYLIKTRGQQVTLSCSPISGHRSVSWYQQTPGQGLQFLFEYFSETQRNKGNFPGRFSGRQFSNSRSEMNVSTLELGDSALYLCASSSPTIEKLFFGSGTQLSVL.

V gene TRBV2 combines with J gene TRBJ2-2; TRBD2 aligns across 10 bases. The germline CDR1 and CDR2 sequences are SNHLY and FYNNEI. CDR3 length equals 13 residues. The V and J ends lost 8 bases and 6 bases, in that order; junction bases with no gene match: 3. CDR3 DNA sequence: TGTGCCAGCGTGACTAGCGGGCCCGGGGAGCTGTTTTTT. Translation gives CASVTSGPGELFF.

This chain uses TRBV9 with TRBJ2-2; D uncertain. V was clipped by 0 bases and J by 1 base, with 7 bases between them. The germline V gene has CDR1 SGDLS and CDR2 YYNGEE. This CDR3 has 15 amino acids. CDR3 bases: TGTGCCAGCAGCGTAGGTCCCGAGAACACCGGGGAGCTGTTTTTT. Translating gives CASSVGPENTGELFF.

The CDR3, as DNA: TGTGCCAGTAGTACCTCTGCGTTTGCGGGGACCACCTACGAGCAGTACTTC. It yields the protein CASSTSAFAGTTYEQYF. The V and J genes are TRBV19 and TRBJ2-7, with D tentatively TRBD2 (6 bases). The V end lost 4 bases, the J end lost 2 bases, and 21 bases lay between the germline ends. The germline V gene has CDR1 LNHDA and CDR2 SQIVND (reference sequence). The CDR3 is 17 amino acids.

The chain couples TRBV18 to TRBJ1-3, with 7 bases that match TRBD1. V lost 5 bases to trimming and J lost 0 bases; unmatched junction nucleotides: 7. Germline assignment: CDR1 KGHSH and CDR2 LQKENI. The CDR3 loop spans 16 amino acids. The CDR3 DNA follows: TGTGCCAGCTCAGCATTGACAGGGAGCTCTGGAAACACCATATATTTT. Translated: CASSALTGSSGNTIYF.

Details on this clone: Additional DNA sequences in this sample encode the identical CDR3. The CDR3 loop reads CASSLAGTYGYTF. The CDR3 DNA is TGTGCCAGCAGCTTGGCAGGTACCTATGGCTACACCTTC. The V and J genes are TRBV5-4 and TRBJ1-2; D call uncertain. Germline lookup yields CDR1 SGHNT and CDR2 YYREEE (reference sequence). The CDR3 has 13 amino acids. V gave up 0 bases and J gave up 4 bases, with 7 bases separating them.

The J gene is TRBJ2-2, the V gene TRBV28; maybe TRBD1 (5 bases). Germline V lookup: CDR1 MDHEN, CDR2 SYDVKM. The CDR3 sequence is 15 residues long. V was shortened by 5 bases and J by 0 bases, with 10 bases between the two germline ends. The CDR3 region has the DNA TGTGCCAGCAGTCACAGGACCACGAACACCGGGGAGCTGTTTTTT. Translated, it gives CASSHRTTNTGELFF.

The gene calls are TRBV6-4 and TRBJ2-7, with 8 bases matching TRBD1. With V trimmed by 5 bases and J by 3 bases, 6 bases remained unmatched. This CDR3 has 14 amino acids. In germline, CDR1 is MRHNA, CDR2 SNTAGT. CDR3 nucleotide sequence: TGTGCCAGCAGTAAGACAGGGGTTCGCTACGAGCAGTACTTC. It codes for CASSKTGVRYEQYF.

The chain carries TRBV10-3 and TRBJ1-1; 10 bases align to TRBD1. After removal of 1 base from V and 6 bases from J, the junction contained 5 bases not matched to a gene. CDR1 is ENHRY and CDR2 is SYGVKD in the germline V gene. The CDR3 length is 15 residues. The CDR3 region is CAISEFGTGAAEAFF. CDR3 bases: TGTGCCATCAGTGAGTTTGGGACAGGGGCAGCTGAAGCTTTCTTT.

The chain links TRBV6-1 to TRBJ2-2; TRBD2 matches 8 bases. The CDR3 loop spans 15 amino acids. Germline V gene lookup returns CDR1 MNHNS and CDR2 SASEGT. With 6 bases clipped from V and 1 base from J, the junction kept 4 bases outside the gene matches. The CDR3 is CASRRTSGNTGELFF. CDR3 nucleotides: TGTGCCAGCAGACGTACTAGCGGGAACACCGGGGAGCTGTTTTTT.

The chain couples TRBV27 to TRBJ2-3; TRBD2 agrees at 12 bases. Germline V lookup: CDR1 MNHEY, CDR2 SMNVEV (reference sequence). V lost 4 bases to trimming and J lost 3 bases; unmatched junction nucleotides: 5. The CDR3 length is 16 residues. This CDR3 is CASSSWTSGATDTQYF. CDR3 sequence (DNA): TGTGCCAGCAGTTCTTGGACTAGCGGGGCAACAGATACGCAGTATTTT.

The rearrangement joins TRBV7-2 to TRBJ1-1, with D maybe TRBD1 (5 bases). The CDR3 is 16 amino acids. The V gene lost 7 bases and the J gene lost 1 base, with 19 bases spanning the gap. Looked up from germline, CDR1 is SGHTA and CDR2 is FQGNSA. The CDR3 nucleotides are TGTGCCAGCAACGAACAGGAACCTAGAGAGAACACTGAAGCTTTCTTT. The encoded protein is CASNEQEPRENTEAFF.

The chain uses TRBV27 and TRBJ2-7, with 7 bases lining up with TRBD1. Germline loops: CDR1 MNHEY, CDR2 SMNVEV (reference sequence). The CDR3 is made up of 14 amino acids. Germline trimming cut 6 bases from V and 0 bases from J; bases unmatched to any gene: 5. DNA of the CDR3: TGTGCCAGCAGGCTCCGGGACAGCTCCTACGAGCAGTACTTC. Translated, it gives CASRLRDSSYEQYF.

V gene TRBV7-2 combines with J gene TRBJ2-7, with D perhaps TRBD1 (7 bases). Germline CDR1 reads SGHTA; CDR2 reads FQGNSA. Trimming removed 1 base at V and 0 bases at J, with 13 bases between. The CDR3 runs to 16 residues. CDR3 sequence (DNA): TGTGCCAGCAGCTTAGGGGGCAGGGGGGTCTCCTACGAGCAGTACTTC. As protein: CASSLGGRGVSYEQYF.

J is TRBJ1-1 and V is TRBV18; D unclear. V was clipped by 3 bases and J by 0 bases, with 11 bases between them. CDR1 and CDR2 (germline): KGHSH, LQKENI. The CDR3 extends over 15 amino acids. The CDR3 DNA reads TGTGCCAGCTCACCCGGCCTCGTAATGAACACTGAAGCTTTCTTT. It codes for CASSPGLVMNTEAFF.

This clone showed up just a few times. The CDR3 reads CAWSLGQGARGEAFF. In DNA form, the CDR3 reads TGTGCCTGGAGCCTTGGACAGGGGGCGAGGGGTGAAGCTTTCTTT. The chain couples TRBV30 to TRBJ1-1, with TRBD1 matching 11 bases. The CDR3 has 15 amino acids. Trimming removed 3 bases from V and 7 bases from J; junction bases left unmatched: 10. The germline gives CDR1 GTSNPN, CDR2 SVGIG (reference sequence). Based on the CDR3 plus reference TRBV30 and TRBJ1-1, the full variable domain is SQTIHQWPATLVQPVGSPLSLECTVEGTSNPNLYWYRQAAGRGLQLLFYSVGIGQISSEVPQNLSASRPQDRQFILSSKKLLLSDSGFYLCAWSLGQGARGEAFFGQGTRLTVV.